This is a list of T cell receptor beta chains from one sample in a study of T cells in localized non-small cell lung cancer. TCRdb keeps only in-frame clones here, not all; method: immunoSEQ multiplex PCR. The sample has roughly 8,000 clones; around 90% are singletons. The source was peripheral blood mononuclear cells, collected before any cancer treatment. The origin of the receptors is a male donor aged 60 or over with stage II lung adenocarcinoma. Both conserved end residues are part of each CDR3. Fields, in order: clone size, V gene, D gene, J gene, CDR3 protein, CDR3 DNA. D genes are given only for firm matches. Clone size is stated in some rows and not others, as once, few, many or a class when expanded.

clone_size: .
v_call: TRBV15
d_call: .
j_call: TRBJ1-4
cdr3_aa: CATSRDIFRELFF
cdr3_nt: TGTGCCACCAGCAGAGATATATTCCGCGAACTGTTTTTT

clone_size: .
v_call: TRBV5-4
d_call: .
j_call: TRBJ2-3
cdr3_aa: CASTTGIGTDTQYF
cdr3_nt: TGTGCCAGCACCACAGGGATCGGCACAGATACGCAGTATTTT

clone_size: .
v_call: TRBV19
d_call: .
j_call: TRBJ2-6
cdr3_aa: CASSIAGTGASGANVLTF
cdr3_nt: TGTGCCAGTAGTATAGCGGGGACGGGAGCCTCTGGGGCCAACGTCCTGACTTTC

clone_size: once
v_call: TRBV7-9
d_call: .
j_call: TRBJ2-5
cdr3_aa: CASSTPTGTQETQYF
cdr3_nt: TGTGCCAGCAGCACCCCAACCGGGACTCAAGAGACCCAGTACTTC

clone_size: .
v_call: TRBV5-8
d_call: .
j_call: TRBJ2-1
cdr3_aa: CASIDLPLGALSYNEQFF
cdr3_nt: TGTGCCAGCATCGACCTCCCATTGGGGGCCCTCTCCTACAATGAGCAGTTCTTC

clone_size: .
v_call: TRBV11-2
d_call: .
j_call: TRBJ2-1
cdr3_aa: CASSTGWNEQFF
cdr3_nt: TGTGCCAGCAGTACAGGGTGGAATGAGCAGTTCTTC

clone_size: .
v_call: TRBV19
d_call: .
j_call: TRBJ2-7
cdr3_aa: CASSSGQGAYEQYF
cdr3_nt: .

clone_size: .
v_call: TRBV5-1
d_call: .
j_call: TRBJ1-1
cdr3_aa: CASSLRLGPEAFF
cdr3_nt: TGCGCCAGCAGCTTGAGATTGGGGCCTGAAGCTTTCTTT

clone_size: .
v_call: TRBV29-1
d_call: TRBD1
j_call: TRBJ2-6
cdr3_aa: CSIQGAGANVLTF
cdr3_nt: TGCAGCATACAGGGGGCTGGGGCCAACGTCCTGACTTTC

clone_size: .
v_call: TRBV9
d_call: .
j_call: TRBJ2-3
cdr3_aa: CASSVDIGARDTQYF
cdr3_nt: TGTGCCAGCAGCGTAGATATCGGGGCCAGGGATACGCAGTATTTT

clone_size: .
v_call: TRBV4-2
d_call: .
j_call: TRBJ1-1
cdr3_aa: CASSQRRGNTEAFF
cdr3_nt: TGTGCCAGCAGCCAGCGGAGGGGGAACACTGAAGCTTTCTTT

clone_size: .
v_call: TRBV19
d_call: TRBD1
j_call: TRBJ1-1
cdr3_aa: CASSDRQGGNTEAFF
cdr3_nt: TGTGCCAGTAGTGACCGACAGGGTGGAAACACTGAAGCTTTCTTT

clone_size: .
v_call: TRBV7-2
d_call: TRBD2
j_call: TRBJ2-1
cdr3_aa: CASSGAGTSGVVKFF
cdr3_nt: TGTGCCAGCAGCGGGGCTGGGACTAGCGGGGTAGTGAAGTTCTTC

clone_size: .
v_call: TRBV28
d_call: .
j_call: TRBJ1-2
cdr3_aa: CASRTGSYGYTF
cdr3_nt: TGTGCGTCACGGACGGGTTCCTATGGCTACACCTTC

clone_size: .
v_call: TRBV2
d_call: TRBD2
j_call: TRBJ2-3
cdr3_aa: CASRSGLAGTDTQYF
cdr3_nt: TGTGCCAGCAGGTCGGGACTAGCGGGAACAGATACGCAGTATTTT

clone_size: .
v_call: TRBV19
d_call: .
j_call: TRBJ2-1
cdr3_aa: CASSRDRQSSSYNEQFF
cdr3_nt: TGTGCCAGTAGTAGAGACCGACAGTCGAGCTCCTACAATGAGCAGTTCTTC

clone_size: .
v_call: TRBV5-1
d_call: TRBD2
j_call: TRBJ2-1
cdr3_aa: CASSLSGLAGGIYNEQFF
cdr3_nt: TGCGCCAGCAGCTTGTCGGGACTAGCGGGGGGTATATACAATGAGCAGTTCTTC

clone_size: .
v_call: TRBV5-1
d_call: TRBD1
j_call: TRBJ2-4
cdr3_aa: CASSPDRVPKNIQYF
cdr3_nt: TGCGCCAGCAGCCCGGACAGGGTCCCGAAAAACATTCAGTACTTC

clone_size: .
v_call: TRBV5-4
d_call: TRBD1
j_call: TRBJ1-1
cdr3_aa: CASSLAGQGAIEAFF
cdr3_nt: TGTGCCAGCAGCTTGGCCGGTCAGGGGGCTATTGAAGCTTTCTTT

clone_size: .
v_call: TRBV18
d_call: .
j_call: TRBJ1-1
cdr3_aa: CASSPPAGATEAFF
cdr3_nt: TGTGCCAGCTCACCACCGGCGGGGGCCACTGAAGCTTTCTTT

clone_size: .
v_call: TRBV4-1
d_call: .
j_call: TRBJ2-5
cdr3_aa: CASSHPGEGEETQYF
cdr3_nt: TGCGCCAGCAGCCATCCGGGAGAGGGAGAAGAGACCCAGTACTTC

clone_size: once
v_call: TRBV11-2
d_call: .
j_call: TRBJ2-1
cdr3_aa: CASSLDGPSYNEQFF
cdr3_nt: TGTGCCAGCAGCTTAGACGGACCCTCCTACAATGAGCAGTTCTTC

clone_size: .
v_call: TRBV4-3
d_call: TRBD2
j_call: TRBJ2-1
cdr3_aa: CASSQALAGGPVEQFF
cdr3_nt: TGCGCCAGCAGCCAAGCACTAGCGGGGGGGCCGGTTGAGCAGTTCTTC

clone_size: .
v_call: TRBV19
d_call: .
j_call: TRBJ1-2
cdr3_aa: CASSIGTHGGYTF
cdr3_nt: TGTGCCAGTAGTATAGGGACCCACGGGGGCTACACCTTC

clone_size: .
v_call: TRBV28
d_call: .
j_call: TRBJ1-2
cdr3_aa: CASRPPLGGSYGYTF
cdr3_nt: TGTGCCAGCAGGCCCCCCCTCGGGGGCAGCTATGGCTACACCTTC

clone_size: once
v_call: TRBV7-2
d_call: .
j_call: TRBJ2-3
cdr3_aa: CASSLALTDTQYF
cdr3_nt: TGTGCCAGCAGCTTAGCCCTAACAGATACGCAGTATTTT

clone_size: .
v_call: TRBV7-2
d_call: .
j_call: TRBJ2-2
cdr3_aa: CASSRATGELFF
cdr3_nt: TGTGCCAGCAGTAGGGCCACCGGGGAGCTGTTTTTT

clone_size: .
v_call: TRBV18
d_call: TRBD1
j_call: TRBJ1-1
cdr3_aa: CASSNYGTAYTEAFF
cdr3_nt: TGTGCCAGCTCGAATTACGGGACAGCCTACACTGAAGCTTTCTTT

clone_size: once
v_call: TRBV7-8
d_call: TRBD1
j_call: TRBJ2-7
cdr3_aa: CASRPGQSTYEQYF
cdr3_nt: TGTGCCAGCAGGCCGGGACAGTCTACCTACGAGCAGTACTTC

clone_size: .
v_call: TRBV18
d_call: .
j_call: TRBJ2-3
cdr3_aa: CASSPGTDTQYF
cdr3_nt: TGTGCCAGCTCACCAGGCACAGATACGCAGTATTTT

clone_size: .
v_call: TRBV9
d_call: .
j_call: TRBJ2-3
cdr3_aa: CASSPPWGLVNTQYF
cdr3_nt: TGTGCCAGCAGCCCCCCGTGGGGTTTGGTAAATACGCAGTATTTT

clone_size: .
v_call: TRBV6-6
d_call: TRBD1
j_call: TRBJ2-5
cdr3_aa: CASSQTGQETQYF
cdr3_nt: TGTGCCAGCAGCCAGACAGGGCAGGAGACCCAGTACTTC

clone_size: .
v_call: TRBV6-6
d_call: .
j_call: TRBJ1-1
cdr3_aa: CASSYSIQTEAFF
cdr3_nt: TGTGCCAGCAGTTACTCGATACAGACTGAAGCTTTCTTT

clone_size: .
v_call: TRBV7-6
d_call: .
j_call: TRBJ2-3
cdr3_aa: CASSPGGTDTQYF
cdr3_nt: TGTGCCAGCAGCCCCGGAGGCACAGATACGCAGTATTTT

clone_size: .
v_call: TRBV4-3
d_call: .
j_call: TRBJ1-2
cdr3_aa: CASSQDQGASGYTF
cdr3_nt: TGCGCCAGCAGCCAAGACCAGGGTGCAAGTGGCTACACCTTC

clone_size: .
v_call: TRBV9
d_call: .
j_call: TRBJ1-1
cdr3_aa: CASTGIGNTEAFF
cdr3_nt: TGTGCCAGCACAGGGATCGGGAACACTGAAGCTTTCTTT

clone_size: .
v_call: TRBV7-6
d_call: .
j_call: TRBJ1-4
cdr3_aa: CASSPMEGEKLFF
cdr3_nt: TGTGCCAGCAGCCCTATGGAAGGGGAAAAACTGTTTTTT

clone_size: few
v_call: TRBV5-1
d_call: TRBD1
j_call: TRBJ2-5
cdr3_aa: CASSPGTGGYQETQYF
cdr3_nt: TGCGCCAGCAGCCCCGGGACAGGGGGCTACCAAGAGACCCAGTACTTC

clone_size: .
v_call: TRBV27
d_call: TRBD2
j_call: TRBJ2-1
cdr3_aa: CASKYTRGLAGGNEQFF
cdr3_nt: TGTGCCAGCAAGTATACAAGAGGACTAGCGGGGGGGAATGAGCAGTTCTTC

clone_size: .
v_call: TRBV7-6
d_call: .
j_call: TRBJ1-1
cdr3_aa: CASSLEEQTEAFF
cdr3_nt: TGTGCCAGCAGCCTGGAGGAACAAACTGAAGCTTTCTTT

clone_size: .
v_call: TRBV5-8
d_call: .
j_call: TRBJ2-1
cdr3_aa: CASSLALNEQFF
cdr3_nt: TGTGCCAGCAGCTTGGCCCTCAATGAGCAGTTCTTC

clone_size: .
v_call: TRBV5-6
d_call: .
j_call: TRBJ1-2
cdr3_aa: CASNPAGNYGYTF
cdr3_nt: TGTGCCAGCAACCCGGCCGGAAACTATGGCTACACCTTC

clone_size: .
v_call: TRBV5-4
d_call: .
j_call: TRBJ1-5
cdr3_aa: CASSLDRNQPQHF
cdr3_nt: TGTGCCAGCAGCTTGGACAGAAATCAGCCCCAGCATTTT

clone_size: .
v_call: TRBV14
d_call: .
j_call: TRBJ1-6
cdr3_aa: CASSQRDSAPRPPLHF
cdr3_nt: TGTGCCAGCAGCCAGCGCGACAGCGCCCCTAGGCCACCCCTCCACTTT

clone_size: .
v_call: TRBV19
d_call: .
j_call: TRBJ2-4
cdr3_aa: CASSSSGVGLLAKNIQYF
cdr3_nt: TGTGCCAGTAGTTCATCAGGGGTTGGGCTACTAGCCAAAAACATTCAGTACTTC

clone_size: .
v_call: TRBV5-1
d_call: .
j_call: TRBJ1-1
cdr3_aa: CASSLTGAPNTEAFF
cdr3_nt: TGCGCCAGCAGCTTGACTGGGGCTCCGAACACTGAAGCTTTCTTT

clone_size: .
v_call: TRBV27
d_call: .
j_call: TRBJ1-5
cdr3_aa: CASSFVADSNQPQHF
cdr3_nt: TGTGCCAGCAGTTTTGTCGCGGACAGCAATCAGCCCCAGCATTTT

clone_size: .
v_call: TRBV18
d_call: .
j_call: TRBJ2-5
cdr3_aa: CASSPNGPGGETQYF
cdr3_nt: TGTGCCAGCTCACCCAACGGCCCAGGGGGGGAGACCCAGTACTTC

clone_size: .
v_call: TRBV29-1
d_call: .
j_call: TRBJ2-3
cdr3_aa: CSVASGTVTDTQYF
cdr3_nt: TGCAGCGTTGCGAGCGGGACAGTTACAGATACGCAGTATTTT

clone_size: .
v_call: TRBV12-5
d_call: TRBD1
j_call: TRBJ1-1
cdr3_aa: CASGLGRTGENTEAFF
cdr3_nt: TGTGCTAGTGGTTTGGGACGGACAGGGGAGAACACTGAAGCTTTCTTT